This TCR beta chain was retrieved from a study of follicular helper T cells after annual influenza vaccination. The CDR3 extends over 16 amino acids. The ends lost 0 bases at V and 7 bases at J; junction bases unmatched: 6. Germline CDR1 WSHSY, CDR2 SAAADI. The time point is: 2015-2016 season, 7 days after influenza vaccination. This clone was detected once. Libraries were prepared by immunoSEQ multiplex PCR; TCRdb keeps only in-frame clonotypes and omits some of them. Of thousands of clones in the sample, 75% to 85% were seen once. The gene calls are TRBV10-2 and TRBJ1-5, with 10 bases that match TRBD1. The specimen was CXCR5+ CD38- circulating T follicular helper cells from blood, collected 7 days after influenza vaccination. The subset here: circulating Tfh, non-naive CD4+CXCR5+PD-1+ (ICOS+CD38+ or ICOS-CD38-). This sequence was found in an adult who received the influenza vaccine. CDR3 DNA: TGCGCCAGCAGTGAGTCGATCGGGACAGGGGAGCAGCCCCAGCATTTT. It yields the protein CASSESIGTGEQPQHF.